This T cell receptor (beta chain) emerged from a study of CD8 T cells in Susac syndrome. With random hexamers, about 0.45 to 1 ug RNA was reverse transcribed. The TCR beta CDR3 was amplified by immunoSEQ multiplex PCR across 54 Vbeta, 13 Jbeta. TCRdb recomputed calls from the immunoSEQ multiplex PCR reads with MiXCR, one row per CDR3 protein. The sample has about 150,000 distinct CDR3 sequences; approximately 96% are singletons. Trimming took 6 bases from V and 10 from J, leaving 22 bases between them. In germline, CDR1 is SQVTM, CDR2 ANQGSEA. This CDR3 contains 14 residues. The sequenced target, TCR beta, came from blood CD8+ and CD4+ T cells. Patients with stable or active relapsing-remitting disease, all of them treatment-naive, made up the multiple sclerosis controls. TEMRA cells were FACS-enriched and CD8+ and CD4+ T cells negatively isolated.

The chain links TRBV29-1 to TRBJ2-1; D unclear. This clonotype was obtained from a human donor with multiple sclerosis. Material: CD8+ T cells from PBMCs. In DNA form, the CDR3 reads TGCAGCGTGGGCCTACCTGGCAGGCCAGGAGAGCAGTTCTTC. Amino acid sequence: CSVGLPGRPGEQFF.